Sequencing of this T cell receptor beta chain was carried out in a study of blood T cells in healthy people across ages. Each donor was a healthy Caucasian individual from Russia, aged roughly 6 to 100. V was clipped by 7 bases and J by 2 bases, with 14 bases between them. The CDR3 spans 14 residues. Germline CDR1 reads SGHTA; CDR2 reads FQGNSA. It was with a sample-barcoded 5' primer and a J-beta primer mix that a second PCR of roughly 6 to 12 cycles was run. Sequencing recovered at least 3 million CDR3-containing paired-end reads from each sample. Each CDR3 protein gets one entry after TCRdb re-called the 5' RACE reads with MiXCR. The sample contains roughly 1,800,000 distinct CDR3 sequences, roughly 50% of which appear only once. With regard to this clonotype: Its antigen is unknown.

Whole-study results and caveats: Samples with more naive T cells showed higher observed beta diversity.

The TCR comes from a woman aged 40-49 years in good health. Sequencing was done on a sample of blood. The chain carries TRBV7-2 and TRBJ1-2; D is possibly TRBD1 (5 bases). DNA of the CDR3: TGTGCCAGCACCCCAGGGCGTACAAACTATGGCTACACCTTC. It is translated as CASTPGRTNYGYTF. The full variable domain, with the rest looked up from reference TRBV7-2 and TRBJ1-2, is GAGVSQSPSNKVTEKGKDVELRCDPISGHTALYWYRQSLGQGLEFLIYFQGNSAPDKSGLPSDRFSAERTGGSVSTLTIQRTQQEDSAVYLCASTPGRTNYGYTFGSGTRLTVV.